A selection of T cell receptor beta chains follows, all from one sample in a study of control samples from healthy donors and cancer patients. The data were produced by immunoSEQ multiplex PCR, yet TCRdb's version contains in-frame clones alone and is incomplete. The sample has 260,000 or so clones; roughly 80% are singletons. Sequencing was done on a sample of PBMCs. The receptors here all came from a woman aged 55-69 years with lung cancer. Both conserved end residues are part of each CDR3. The order of the fields is V gene, J gene, D gene, CDR3 protein, CDR3 DNA. A D gene is named only where the DNA matches it firmly.

v_gene: TRBV5-4; j_gene: TRBJ2-1; d_gene: NA; CDR3aa: CASSPFSSSYNEQFF; CDR3nt: TGTGCCAGCAGCCCCTTCAGTAGCTCCTACAATGAGCAGTTCTTC
v_gene: TRBV6-1; j_gene: TRBJ2-5; d_gene: TRBD2; CDR3aa: CASSELAGVSETQYF; CDR3nt: TGTGCCAGCAGTGAACTAGCGGGAGTTTCGGAGACCCAGTACTTC
v_gene: TRBV11-2; j_gene: TRBJ2-7; d_gene: TRBD1; CDR3aa: CASSPGGGTGISYEQYF; CDR3nt: TGTGCCAGCAGCCCAGGAGGTGGGACAGGGATTTCCTACGAGCAGTACTTC
v_gene: TRBV28; j_gene: TRBJ2-7; d_gene: NA; CDR3aa: CASSSPLGLSYEQYF; CDR3nt: TGTGCCAGCAGTTCCCCCCTAGGATTATCCTACGAGCAGTACTTC
v_gene: TRBV7-9; j_gene: TRBJ2-1; d_gene: NA; CDR3aa: CASSWGGGSYSEQFF; CDR3nt: TGTGCCAGCAGCTGGGGGGGCGGTAGTTATTCGGAGCAGTTCTTC
v_gene: TRBV7-2; j_gene: TRBJ1-2; d_gene: TRBD1; CDR3aa: CASSLQGGSNYGYTF; CDR3nt: TGTGCCAGCAGCTTACAGGGGGGCTCTAACTATGGCTACACCTTC
v_gene: TRBV3-1/TRBV3-2; j_gene: TRBJ2-1; d_gene: NA; CDR3aa: CASSQGTSDEQFF; CDR3nt: TGTGCCAGCAGCCAAGGGACCTCGGATGAGCAGTTCTTC
v_gene: TRBV4-1; j_gene: TRBJ1-4; d_gene: NA; CDR3aa: CASSQGLGTNEKLFF; CDR3nt: TGCGCCAGCAGCCAAGGTTTAGGGACTAATGAAAAACTGTTTTTT
v_gene: TRBV3-1/TRBV3-2; j_gene: TRBJ1-1; d_gene: NA; CDR3aa: CASSQTGLATEAFF; CDR3nt: TGTGCCAGCAGCCAGACGGGCTTGGCAACTGAAGCTTTCTTT
v_gene: TRBV3-1/TRBV3-2; j_gene: TRBJ2-1; d_gene: TRBD2; CDR3aa: CASSRAGGRGNEQFF; CDR3nt: TGTGCCAGCAGCCGAGCGGGGGGGCGTGGGAATGAGCAGTTCTTC
v_gene: TRBV11-3; j_gene: TRBJ2-3; d_gene: NA; CDR3aa: CASSLGTDTQYF; CDR3nt: TGTGCCAGCAGCTTAGGCACAGATACGCAGTATTTT
v_gene: TRBV11-3; j_gene: TRBJ2-1; d_gene: NA; CDR3aa: CASSLDVWGAYNEQFF; CDR3nt: TGTGCCAGCAGCTTAGATGTATGGGGGGCGTACAATGAGCAGTTCTTC